This TCR beta chain came from a study of T cell responses to AZD1222 COVID-19 vaccine. Study results and caveats: Repertoire sampling occurred only after the peak T cell response.

About this clone: Its antigen is still unknown.

The method was immunoSEQ multiplex PCR; TCRdb's version includes in-frame clones alone and lacks a portion of them. The sample holds 150,000 or so clones, 90% seen once. The CDR3 has 14 amino acids. Trimming pared 0 bases from V and 7 bases from J, leaving 10 bases between. CDR1 and CDR2 (germline): LGHNA, YSLEER. The specimen comprised peripheral blood, sampled on day 0 of AZD1222 vaccination. The chain uses TRBV4-3 and TRBJ2-1; a possible D gene is TRBD1 (6 bases). The receptor was isolated from an adult in good health. The CDR3 nucleotides read TGCGCCAGCAGCCAAGATGGGGGCGGGAATGAGCAGTTCTTC. As protein: CASSQDGGGNEQFF.